This T cell receptor beta chain was recorded in a study of blood T cell repertoires in COVID-19. Study summary: Acute and convalescent COVID-19 samples came from the United States, Italy and Spain. From T cells, B-cell-depleted T cells, or PBMCs came the material, which was cDNA or gDNA.

In this sample, this clone turned up once. How the authors handled the data: Reference gene primer amplification in the assay estimated nucleated cell counts. Here immunoSEQ multiplex PCR was the method, and the copy in TCRdb shows in-frame clones only, minus some. The V and J calls and clone size come from that table; D and trimming were worked out from the DNA. Seen here are around 150,000 clones, 70% to 80% observed once, and the top ten hold around 9.9%. Trimming cost V 0 bases and J 6 bases, with 13 bases left between them. The CDR3 contains 16 residues. Germline values: CDR1 SGDLS, CDR2 YYNGEE. Sequencing was done on a sample of peripheral blood. The V gene is TRBV9, the J gene TRBJ1-6; perhaps TRBD1 as D (5 bases). The TCR comes from a man between 60 and 75 years old who had recovered from COVID-19. The CDR3 here is CASSVATGDSNSPLHF. CDR3 bases: TGTGCCAGCAGCGTAGCTACGGGAGACAGTAATTCACCCCTCCACTTT.